Listed here are 27 T cell receptor beta chains from one sample, sequenced in a study of CD8+ T cells in alopecia areata. cDNA prepared by RNA extraction and subsequent reverse transcription served as the template for sequencing. Some clones are missing from TCRdb's copy, which holds only in-frame ones; the method was immunoSEQ multiplex PCR. Found here are roughly 200,000 clones, more than 60% of them singletons; the top ten hold 1.7%. Source: CD4+ T cells sorted from blood, taken at week 0. The receptors stem from a human donor with alopecia areata.

The chain couples TRBV30 to TRBJ1-2, with D perhaps matching TRBD1 (5 bases). Per germline, CDR1 GTSNPN and CDR2 SVGIG (reference sequence). The CDR3 loop spans 17 amino acids. V dropped 0 bases and J dropped 4 bases, with 21 bases sitting between them. CDR3 loop: CAWSVFNRPTVSYGYTF. DNA of the CDR3: TGTGCCTGGAGTGTATTTAACCGTCCGACAGTGAGCTATGGCTACACCTTC.

This clone was seen once. The V and J genes are TRBV29-1 and TRBJ1-1, with TRBD1 matching over 10 bases. The germline gives CDR1 SQVTM, CDR2 ANQGSEA. This CDR3 has 13 residues. V lost 7 bases, J lost 2 bases, and 4 bases stayed unmatched. CDR3 loop: CSASTGGNTEAFF. Written as DNA, the CDR3 is TGCAGCGCTTCGACAGGGGGCAACACTGAAGCTTTCTTT.

The rearrangement joins TRBV27 to TRBJ2-5, with 7 bases that match TRBD1. V gave up 8 bases and J gave up 5 bases; unmatched junction bases: 5. Germline V gene lookup returns CDR1 MNHEY and CDR2 SMNVEV (reference sequence). This CDR3 has 12 amino acids. The CDR3 DNA follows: TGTGCCAGCGGGGACAGTCGGGAGACCCAGTACTTC. Translating it yields CASGDSRETQYF.

V and J are TRBV10-3 and TRBJ2-6; no firm D call. V lost 0 bases and J lost 4, with 1 base in between. This CDR3 is built from 13 residues. The germline V gene has CDR1 ENHRY and CDR2 SYGVKD. DNA of the CDR3: TGTGCCATCAGTGAGTCCGGGGCCAACGTCCTGACTTTC. This encodes CAISESGANVLTF.

In its sample, this clone was seen a few times. V and J are TRBV29-1 and TRBJ2-5, with a tentative D call TRBD2 (6 bases). CDR1 SQVTM and CDR2 ANQGSEA come from the germline V gene. V gave up 7 bases and J gave up 9 bases, with 18 bases separating them. This CDR3 region has 12 residues. Written as DNA, the CDR3 is TGCAGCGGCAACACCGGGACTCCGGCCCAGTACTTC. Its protein is CSGNTGTPAQYF.

The rearrangement joins TRBV19 to TRBJ2-5; tentative D call: TRBD1 (6 bases). CDR3 length: 15 amino acids. Trimming stripped 3 bases from V and 2 bases from J, with 13 bases between. Per germline, CDR1 LNHDA and CDR2 SQIVND (reference sequence). CDR3 region: CASSIAGARQETQYF. CDR3 DNA: TGTGCCAGTAGTATTGCAGGGGCAAGGCAAGAGACCCAGTACTTC.

This clone was recorded a few times. This chain links TRBV18 with TRBJ2-6; 7 nucleotides match TRBD1. V lost 1 base, J lost 1 base, and 13 bases stayed unmatched. This CDR3 spans 20 amino acids. Germline CDR1 reads KGHSH; CDR2 reads LQKENI. CDR3 protein: CASSPLGAGQVPSGANVLTF. The CDR3, as DNA: TGTGCCAGCTCACCACTCGGGGCAGGACAGGTCCCTTCTGGGGCCAACGTCCTGACTTTC.

This clone was detected once. This rearrangement joins TRBV29-1 to TRBJ2-6, with D possibly matching TRBD1 (6 bases). This CDR3 contains 15 residues. Trimming cost V 6 bases and J 0 bases, with 12 bases left between them. Germline CDR1 is SQVTM and CDR2 is ANQGSEA. The chain's CDR3 is CSVGQSTSGANVLTF. The CDR3 nucleotides are TGCAGCGTCGGACAGTCGACCTCTGGGGCCAACGTCCTGACTTTC.

A remark on this clone: Other DNA sequences in this specimen translate into the identical CDR3. The V and J genes are TRBV18 and TRBJ2-6; D is ambiguous. With 3 bases removed from V and 3 bases from J, the gap between germline ends came to 0 bases. The germline V gene encodes CDR1 KGHSH and CDR2 LQKENI. The CDR3 has 12 amino acids. The CDR3 DNA sequence: TGTGCCAGCTCACCTGGGGCCAACGTCCTGACTTTC. Protein product: CASSPGANVLTF.

This rearrangement joins TRBV2 to TRBJ2-1; TRBD2 might be the D (5 bases). Germline CDR1 SNHLY, CDR2 FYNNEI. V was pared by 2 bases and J by 0 bases, with 11 bases between. The CDR3 extends over 16 amino acids. The CDR3 here is CASSESERSSYNEQFF. The CDR3, as DNA: TGTGCCAGCAGTGAAAGCGAGCGGAGCTCCTACAATGAGCAGTTCTTC.

The V call is TRBV23-1, the J call TRBJ1-4, with 7 bases aligning to TRBD1. TRBV23-1 is treated as an ORF (open reading frame) with a function not yet certain. The CDR3 consists of 19 residues. Unmatched junction bases numbered 21, after V lost 7 bases and J lost 4 bases. DNA for the CDR3: TGCGCCAGCATAAAGGACAGGCCCACCCTTGACGGATTTAATGAAAAACTGTTTTTT. Its translation is CASIKDRPTLDGFNEKLFF.

This clone was detected only a few times. Other DNA sequences in the sample encode the same CDR3. This chain uses TRBV29-1 with TRBJ2-7, with D perhaps matching TRBD2 (6 bases). This CDR3 is built from 12 residues. Germline loops: CDR1 SQVTM, CDR2 ANQGSEA. V gave up 6 bases and J gave up 2 bases, with 11 bases separating them. The CDR3 sequence is CSVGTSAYEQYF. CDR3 bases: TGCAGCGTAGGGACTTCGGCCTACGAGCAGTACTTC.

The chain combines TRBV30 with TRBJ1-1, with D maybe TRBD1 (5 bases). V was clipped by 2 bases and J by 10 bases, with 17 bases between them. The V gene's germline CDR1 is GTSNPN and CDR2 SVGIG (reference sequence). The CDR3 has 13 residues. CDR3 sequence reads: CAWSTGDSSGAFF. The CDR3 bases are TGTGCCTGGAGTACAGGAGACTCTTCGGGAGCTTTCTTT.

The chain joins TRBV6-5 to TRBJ1-5; D remains ambiguous. Trimming cost V 0 bases and J 3 bases, with 12 bases left between them. The germline gives CDR1 MNHEY, CDR2 SVGAGI. The length of the CDR3 is 16 residues. The CDR3 reads CASSYSSPRANQPQHF. The CDR3, as DNA: TGTGCCAGCAGTTACTCGTCCCCGCGGGCCAATCAGCCCCAGCATTTT.

As to this clone: The sample contains more than one DNA sequence encoding this CDR3. V gene TRBV7-7 combines with J gene TRBJ2-2, with D perhaps TRBD1 (6 bases). The CDR3 is 14 residues long. The germline gives CDR1 SSHAT, CDR2 FNYEAQ (reference sequence). The V end was cut by 5 bases, the J end by 4 bases, with 11 bases between. CDR3 sequence: CASSLDRRTGELFF. CDR3 nucleotide sequence: TGTGCCAGCAGCCTCGACAGGCGCACCGGGGAGCTGTTTTTT. The variable domain in full, with the rest retrieved from reference TRBV7-7 and TRBJ2-2, is GAGVSQSPRYKVTKRGQDVTLRCDPISSHATLYWYQQALGQGPEFLTYFNYEAQPDKSGLPSDRFSAERPEGSISTLTIQRTEQRDSAMYRCASSLDRRTGELFFGEGSRLTVL.

In its sample, this clone was seen many times. This chain links TRBV18 with TRBJ2-5, with 11 bases lining up with TRBD2. This CDR3 is built from 15 residues. V was pared by 6 bases and J by 2 bases, with 5 bases of the junction left unmatched. Germline loops: CDR1 KGHSH, CDR2 LQKENI. DNA of the CDR3: TGTGCCAGCTCGCAACTAGCGGGGGAGCAAGAGACCCAGTACTTC. It translates to CASSQLAGEQETQYF.

The V and J genes are TRBV6-5 and TRBJ2-1; D remains unclear. CDR1 is MNHEY, CDR2 SVGAGI, per germline. The CDR3 covers 14 residues. Trimming left V 5 bases short and J 2 bases short, with 10 bases between. As DNA, the CDR3 is TGTGCCAGCAGTGGCCGGCAAACCTACAATGAGCAGTTCTTC. This gives the protein CASSGRQTYNEQFF.

This clone was found once. The chain combines TRBV30 with TRBJ1-6; D gene unclear. V gave up 0 bases and J gave up 7 bases, with 7 bases separating them. CDR3 length: 13 amino acids. Per germline, CDR1 GTSNPN and CDR2 SVGIG (reference sequence). CDR3 nucleotide sequence: TGTGCCTGGAGTGTTTCGGGGAATTCACCCCTCCACTTT. It codes for CAWSVSGNSPLHF.

This clone was found once. This chain connects TRBV5-6 to TRBJ2-3, with D perhaps matching TRBD2 (5 bases). The CDR3 is made up of 15 amino acids. Between the trimmed V and J ends, which lost 4 bases and 0 bases, there was a span of 12 bases. Germline CDR1 SGHDT, CDR2 YYEEEE. CDR3 nucleotides: TGTGCCAGCAGCCTGAGAGGGTCTAGCACAGATACGCAGTATTTT. Protein: CASSLRGSSTDTQYF.

This chain uses TRBV4-1 with TRBJ2-3; D possibly uses TRBD1 or TRBD2 (5 bases each). There are 15 residues in the CDR3. Trimming removed 3 bases at V and 2 bases at J, with 12 bases between. CDR1 is MGHRA, CDR2 YSYEKL, per germline. As DNA, the CDR3 is TGCGCCAGCAGCCACCGGGGCGGAGCCACAGATACGCAGTATTTT. This gives the protein CASSHRGGATDTQYF.

This chain uses TRBV30 with TRBJ1-1; possible D gene TRBD1, 5 bases. The CDR3 has 11 residues. Trimming took off 8 bases at V and 7 bases at J, with 14 bases between the two ends. Germline CDR1 reads GTSNPN; CDR2 reads SVGIG (reference sequence). The CDR3 DNA reads as TGTGCCGGAGGCCAGGGACGTGAAGCTTTCTTT. Its translation is CAGGQGREAFF.

A single count supports this clone. The chain combines TRBV13 with TRBJ1-6; D gene ambiguous. The CDR3 sequence is 18 residues long. Trimming stripped 5 bases from V and 6 bases from J, with 23 bases between. In germline, CDR1 is PRHDT, CDR2 FYEKMQ (reference sequence). The CDR3, as DNA: TGTGCCAGCAGCCAAAGGCCAGGCGATGCCTCGGGTAATTCACCCCTCCACTTT. Translated, it gives CASSQRPGDASGNSPLHF.

The genes are TRBV7-2 and TRBJ1-2; 7 nucleotides line up with TRBD1. In germline, CDR1 is SGHTA, CDR2 FQGNSA. The CDR3 has 14 amino acids. J was trimmed by 5 bases and V by 5 bases; bases with no gene match: 8. The DNA of the CDR3 is TGTGCCAGCAGCCCTACGACAGGGTCTTATGGCTACACCTTC. This codes for CASSPTTGSYGYTF.

The rearrangement uses TRBV30 and TRBJ1-1; 8 positions agree with TRBD1. Germline V lookup: CDR1 GTSNPN, CDR2 SVGIG (reference sequence). This CDR3 has 15 residues. The ends lost 3 bases at V and 5 bases at J; junction bases unmatched: 11. The CDR3 DNA is TGTGCCTGGAGCGTCTTCGGACAGGGCCTAACTGAAGCTTTCTTT. Encoded protein: CAWSVFGQGLTEAFF.

This clone was observed a few times. The chain recombines TRBV29-1 with TRBJ2-3, with 11 bases lining up with TRBD2. CDR3 length: 15 residues. After removal of 6 bases from V and 0 bases from J, the junction contained 5 bases not matched to a gene. The germline CDR1 and CDR2 sequences are SQVTM and ANQGSEA. The CDR3 nucleotides are TGCAGCGTGGGGGGACTAGCGGCTAGCACAGATACGCAGTATTTT. This gives the protein CSVGGLAASTDTQYF.

This clone came up a few times. Different DNA sequences within this sample yield the same CDR3. The gene calls are TRBV13 and TRBJ1-1; D call uncertain. Looked up from germline, CDR1 is PRHDT and CDR2 is FYEKMQ (reference sequence). CDR3 size: 14 residues. The ends were cut back, 3 bases at V and 1 base at J, with 9 bases in the middle. CDR3: CASSFRTGNTEAFF. The CDR3, as DNA: TGTGCCAGCAGCTTTCGGACGGGGAACACTGAAGCTTTCTTT. The full variable domain, in which reference TRBV13 and TRBJ1-1 provide the parts outside the CDR3, is AAGVIQSPRHLIKEKRETATLKCYPIPRHDTVYWYQQGPGQDPQFLISFYEKMQSDKGSIPDRFSAQQFSDYHSELNMSSLELGDSALYFCASSFRTGNTEAFFGQGTRLTVV.

This chain links TRBV29-1 with TRBJ1-2; D is possibly TRBD1 (6 bases). Germline lookup yields CDR1 SQVTM and CDR2 ANQGSEA. With 3 bases removed from V and 5 bases from J, the gap between germline ends came to 16 bases. The CDR3 is made up of 14 amino acids. This CDR3 reads CSVEKDWGAYGYTF. The CDR3 region has the DNA TGCAGCGTTGAGAAGGATTGGGGGGCTTATGGCTACACCTTC. The variable domain in full, with the rest retrieved from reference TRBV29-1 and TRBJ1-2, is SAVISQKPSRDICQRGTSLTIQCQVDSQVTMMFWYRQQPGQSLTLIATANQGSEATYESGFVIDKFPISRPNLTFSTLTVSNMSPEDSSIYLCSVEKDWGAYGYTFGSGTRLTVV.